The 8 T cell receptor beta chains given below trace back to one sample, sequenced in a study of beta chain features in type 1 diabetes. Points from the study as a whole: Within each of all four CD4+ subsets, Type 1 diabetes patients had TCRB CDR3s that were moderately but significantly shorter.

Their antigens remain unidentified. Reverse transcription of all isolated RNA meant that expressed TCRB transcripts were sequenced. Method: immunoSEQ multiplex PCR; TCRdb's copy keeps in-frame clones and lacks some. The data hold approximately 170,000 clones, with 50% to 70% observed a single time. Material: naive CD4+ T cells from blood. All receptors derive from a man aged 25 to 40 with type 1 diabetes.

V is TRBV9 and J is TRBJ1-2, with D unresolved. V shed 4 bases and J shed 6 bases, with 16 bases lying between them. Per germline, CDR1 SGDLS and CDR2 YYNGEE. CDR3 length: 14 residues. CDR3 sequence (DNA): TGTGCCAGCAGCCTCACCCCACGTGACGATGGCTACACCTTC. Translating gives CASSLTPRDDGYTF.

The chain joins TRBV30 to TRBJ2-5; the D is unclear. This CDR3 has 13 residues. Germline V CDR1 and CDR2: GTSNPN, SVGIG (reference sequence). V lost 0 bases and J 2 bases, leaving 7 bases between the germline ends. CDR3: CAWSVGYQETQYF. Here the CDR3 DNA reads TGTGCCTGGAGTGTGGGGTATCAAGAGACCCAGTACTTC.

V gene TRBV7-2 combines with J gene TRBJ2-1; possibly TRBD2 for D (7 bases). The CDR3 is 15 amino acids. The germline CDR1 and CDR2 sequences are SGHTA and FQGNSA. V was clipped by 1 base and J by 3 bases, with 10 bases between them. This CDR3 is CASSLEGGHYNEQFF. The CDR3 DNA reads as TGTGCCAGCAGCTTAGAGGGGGGGCACTACAATGAGCAGTTCTTC.

The rearrangement links TRBV7-2 to TRBJ2-5; no firm D call. The CDR3 is 12 amino acids. Trimming removed 0 bases at V and 13 bases at J, with 12 bases between. The germline gives CDR1 SGHTA, CDR2 FQGNSA. As DNA, the CDR3 is TGTGCCAGCAGCTTAGCTTCCCCCCCTGGGTACTTC. Protein sequence: CASSLASPPGYF.

This chain links TRBV9 with TRBJ2-1; the D is unclear. The CDR3 has 14 residues. V was trimmed by 0 bases and J by 4 bases, leaving 8 bases between them. Per germline, CDR1 SGDLS and CDR2 YYNGEE. In DNA form, the CDR3 reads TGTGCCAGCAGCGTAGTAGGAGATTACAATGAGCAGTTCTTC. Translation: CASSVVGDYNEQFF.

This chain uses TRBV19 with TRBJ2-2, with D possibly TRBD1 on 6 matching bases. This CDR3 spans 14 amino acids. Germline CDR1 LNHDA, CDR2 SQIVND (reference sequence). Trimming shortened V by 6 bases and J by 1 base, and 9 bases separated the two germline ends. The CDR3 bases are TGTGCCAGTAGACAGGGTCGGAACACCGGGGAGCTGTTTTTT. Translating gives CASRQGRNTGELFF.

This clone was seen a handful of times. This chain links TRBV30 with TRBJ2-7; no reliable D call. The CDR3 runs 12 residues. CDR1 is GTSNPN, CDR2 SVGIG, per germline (reference sequence). Trimming stripped 3 bases from V and 7 bases from J, with 13 bases between. The CDR3: CAWSRWNAEQYF. The CDR3 region has the DNA TGTGCCTGGAGCCGATGGAATGCTGAGCAGTACTTC.

The CDR3 nucleotides are TGTGCCAGCAGTTACGGGGGCACAGATACGCAGTATTTT. It specifies CASSYGGTDTQYF. This chain links TRBV6-5 with TRBJ2-3; no reliable D call. V lost 2 bases to trimming and J lost 1 base, with 4 bases between them. Germline V CDR1 and CDR2: MNHEY, SVGAGI. This CDR3 spans 13 amino acids.